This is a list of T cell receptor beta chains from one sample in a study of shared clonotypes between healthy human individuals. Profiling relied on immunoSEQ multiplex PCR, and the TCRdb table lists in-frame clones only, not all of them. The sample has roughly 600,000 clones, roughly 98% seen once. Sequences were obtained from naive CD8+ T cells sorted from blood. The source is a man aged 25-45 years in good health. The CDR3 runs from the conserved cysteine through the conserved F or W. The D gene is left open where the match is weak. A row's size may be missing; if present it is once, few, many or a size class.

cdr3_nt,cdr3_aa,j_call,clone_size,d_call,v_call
TGTGCCAGCAGCCGGGAGGGCCGTACCGGGGAGCTGTTTTTT,CASSREGRTGELFF,TRBJ2-2,NA,TRBD2,TRBV11-2
TGTGCCAGCAGCTTAGAAGGGACCGCATTCGAGCAGTACTTC,CASSLEGTAFEQYF,TRBJ2-7,NA,NA,TRBV11-2
TGCGCCAGCAGCTTGGACGGGGGCGCCGGGGAGCTGTTTTTT,CASSLDGGAGELFF,TRBJ2-2,once,NA,TRBV5-1
TGTGCCAGCAGCTTAGATCATGCAGGGAACTATGGCTACACCTTC,CASSLDHAGNYGYTF,TRBJ1-2,NA,NA,TRBV11-2
TGTGCCAGCAGAATCTACGGGGCGAACACTGAAGCTTTCTTT,CASRIYGANTEAFF,TRBJ1-1,NA,NA,TRBV6-5
TGTGCCAGCAGCTTTCATGTTGGGTCAGATACGCAGTATTTT,CASSFHVGSDTQYF,TRBJ2-3,once,NA,TRBV5-4
TGTGCCTGGAGTGCGAACGGGTACTCGACAGAGTCCTACGAGCAGTACTTC,CAWSANGYSTESYEQYF,TRBJ2-7,once,NA,TRBV30
TGTGCCAGCAGTGTACAGGGAGCGGGTCAGCCCCAGCATTTT,CASSVQGAGQPQHF,TRBJ1-5,NA,NA,TRBV28
TGTGCCAGCCAGGGCTACACCTTC,CASQGYTF,TRBJ1-2,once,NA,TRBV28
TGTGCCAGCAGCCTGAGACTAGTGTACGAGCAGTACTTC,CASSLRLVYEQYF,TRBJ2-7,NA,NA,TRBV14
TGTGCCAGCAGCTTAGCACCTGGGGCGGGAAGATCCTACGAGCAGTACTTC,CASSLAPGAGRSYEQYF,TRBJ2-7,once,NA,TRBV7-9
TGTGCCAGCAGCCGAGGACAGGGGAACACTGAAGCTTTCTTT,CASSRGQGNTEAFF,TRBJ1-1,NA,TRBD1,TRBV28
TGTGCCACCGCGGACCCCCTCTCCTACGAGCAGTACTTC,CATADPLSYEQYF,TRBJ2-7,NA,NA,TRBV7-9
TGTGCCAGCAGCTTGGTCAGGGAGCACGGGGAGCTGTTTTTT,CASSLVREHGELFF,TRBJ2-2,NA,NA,TRBV5-6
TGTGCCAGCAAAGTTTCAGCGGGAGACGCCTACGAGCAGTACTTC,CASKVSAGDAYEQYF,TRBJ2-7,NA,TRBD2,TRBV2
TGTGCCAGCAGGGAGAGGGACGAGCAGTACTTC,CASRERDEQYF,TRBJ2-7,NA,NA,TRBV6-5
TGTGCCAGCAGCTACCACAGGGCCGAGCAGTACTTC,CASSYHRAEQYF,TRBJ2-7,NA,NA,TRBV11-2
TGTGCCAGCAGTAAGAGACAGGATCCCTACGAGCAGTACTTC,CASSKRQDPYEQYF,TRBJ2-7,NA,NA,TRBV5-4
TGTGCCAGCAGTCCACAAGCCGAGTGGGCGGCGATAGATCAGCCCCAGCATTTT,CASSPQAEWAAIDQPQHF,TRBJ1-5,NA,NA,TRBV28
TGTGCCTGGGGTACAGGACTAGCGGGGGCCTACGAGCAGTACTTC,CAWGTGLAGAYEQYF,TRBJ2-7,NA,TRBD2,TRBV30
TGTGCCAGTAAGAGCTGGGGGTCGCCAACGGAGCAGTTCTTC,CASKSWGSPTEQFF,TRBJ2-1,NA,NA,TRBV19
TGCGCCAGCAGCGAAGTCGAGAGGGCGGGCGAGCAGTTCTTC,CASSEVERAGEQFF,TRBJ2-1,NA,NA,TRBV4-1
TGTGCCAGCAGTACGGTGATCGATGAGCAGTTCTTC,CASSTVIDEQFF,TRBJ2-1,NA,NA,TRBV6-6
TGTGCCAGCTCACATAAGGACACCTGGAGGCCCTACAATGAGCAGTTCTTC,CASSHKDTWRPYNEQFF,TRBJ2-1,NA,NA,TRBV18
TGTGCCAGTTTGGACGTGGGACACTACGAGCAGTACTTC,CASLDVGHYEQYF,TRBJ2-7,once,NA,TRBV7-9
TGTGCCAGCAGCTTGGGACAGGGAGGTGTTGAGCAGTTCTTC,CASSLGQGGVEQFF,TRBJ2-1,NA,TRBD1,TRBV7-9
TGTGCCAGCAGTTCAGGGGGCGACACCGGGGAGCTGTTTTTT,CASSSGGDTGELFF,TRBJ2-2,NA,TRBD1,TRBV6-5
TGTGCCAGTAGCGTCGGGACTAGCGGTTACAATGAGCAGTTCTTC,CASSVGTSGYNEQFF,TRBJ2-1,NA,TRBD2,TRBV19
TGTGCCAGCAGCTCCGGACAGGGGCTCGATGAGCAGTTCTTC,CASSSGQGLDEQFF,TRBJ2-1,NA,TRBD1,TRBV7-9
TGTGCCAGCAGCCACTCAGACAACCCTGAGCAGTTCTTC,CASSHSDNPEQFF,TRBJ2-1,NA,NA,TRBV7-3
TGTGCCAGCAGTTCAACAGGGGGCAGTGCCTACGAGCAGTACTTC,CASSSTGGSAYEQYF,TRBJ2-7,NA,TRBD1,TRBV6-6
TGTGCCAGCAGTTTGGGGGGGAGGATCTATGAGACCCAGTACTTC,CASSLGGRIYETQYF,TRBJ2-5,once,TRBD2,TRBV27
TGTGCCAGCAGTGGGGTGGCGGGATATGAGCAGTTCTTC,CASSGVAGYEQFF,TRBJ2-1,NA,NA,TRBV6-4
TGTGCCAGCAGCCCTAGCTGGTCTTCCGCGGAGACCCAGTACTTC,CASSPSWSSAETQYF,TRBJ2-5,once,NA,TRBV11-2
TGTGCCAGCAGCTTGCGGGTCTCCTACGAGCAGTACTTC,CASSLRVSYEQYF,TRBJ2-7,NA,NA,TRBV5-4
TGTGCCAGCAGCTACCCCGTAGGACAGGGTGTGACAGATACGCAGTATTTT,CASSYPVGQGVTDTQYF,TRBJ2-3,NA,TRBD1,TRBV7-9
TGTGCCAGCAGAGACACAGGGTATACCAAAAACATTCAGTACTTC,CASRDTGYTKNIQYF,TRBJ2-4,NA,NA,TRBV5-5
TGCGCCAGCAGCTTGCCGGGGGCGCCCACAGATACGCAGTATTTT,CASSLPGAPTDTQYF,TRBJ2-3,NA,NA,TRBV5-1
TGTGCCAGCAGTCCCTCCCAACTAGCGGGAGGGCCAATTGGTCAGAGAGATACGCAGTATTTT,CASSPSQLAGGPIGQRDTQYF,TRBJ2-3,NA,TRBD2,TRBV28
TGTGCCAGCAGCTTGAGCCACATTCAGTACTTC,CASSLSHIQYF,TRBJ2-4,once,NA,TRBV11-2
TGTGCCAGCAGTCCGGGATTGTCCTACGAGCAGTACTTC,CASSPGLSYEQYF,TRBJ2-7,NA,NA,TRBV6-1
TGTGCCAGCAGCTTAGTTGGCGAGCAGTACTTC,CASSLVGEQYF,TRBJ2-7,NA,NA,TRBV7-2
TGTGCCAGCAGCTTGCCGCGGGAGAAAGAGACCCAGTACTTC,CASSLPREKETQYF,TRBJ2-5,NA,TRBD2,TRBV7-9
TGCAGCGTGGGAAGGGCGGGACTAGCGGACTACAATGAGCAGTTCTTC,CSVGRAGLADYNEQFF,TRBJ2-1,NA,TRBD2,TRBV29-1
TGTGCCAGCAGCTTGCCCAGCTCCTACGAGCAGTACTTC,CASSLPSSYEQYF,TRBJ2-7,once,NA,TRBV7-9
TGTGCCAGCAGTTCCCATTTAGGGACAGACTATGGCTACACCTTC,CASSSHLGTDYGYTF,TRBJ1-2,NA,TRBD1,TRBV6-1
TGTGCCAGCAGCGTAGAGACGAGGGGCGAGCAGTACTTC,CASSVETRGEQYF,TRBJ2-7,NA,NA,TRBV9
TGTGCCAGCAGCTTAACGGGACAGGGTCCCACCGGGGAGCTGTTTTTT,CASSLTGQGPTGELFF,TRBJ2-2,NA,TRBD1,TRBV7-8
TGTGCCAGCAGCGTAGAAGGCAGGATCGGAGAAAAACTGTTTTTT,CASSVEGRIGEKLFF,TRBJ1-4,NA,NA,TRBV9
TGTGCCAGTAGTCCAGCCACTAGCGAGTACGAGCAGTACTTC,CASSPATSEYEQYF,TRBJ2-7,NA,TRBD2,TRBV19
TGTGCCAGCAGCTTAGATCCAGTGGAGCAGTTCTTC,CASSLDPVEQFF,TRBJ2-1,NA,NA,TRBV7-9
TGTGCCAGCAGCGTAGTCACCGGGGAGCTGTTTTTT,CASSVVTGELFF,TRBJ2-2,few,NA,TRBV9
TGTGCCAGCAGTGGGCCCGACAGGACTAGCGGGAGGGCTGCAGATACGCAGTATTTT,CASSGPDRTSGRAADTQYF,TRBJ2-3,NA,TRBD2,TRBV2
TGTGCCAGCAGCACCGGGACTCCCACTGAAGCTTTCTTT,CASSTGTPTEAFF,TRBJ1-1,NA,NA,TRBV7-9
TGTGCCAGCACCACGTGGGCAGGGGGCAAGTCCTACGAGCAGTACTTC,CASTTWAGGKSYEQYF,TRBJ2-7,once,TRBD1,TRBV27